This entry concerns a single T cell receptor beta chain. This clonotype has just a few counts. The antigen it recognizes is unknown. No clone much larger than this one lies a single base away; base qualities are absent. This entry comes from a study of early T cells in non-severe SARS-CoV-2 infection (dated by TCRdb to about 2021). As for the study more broadly: Because TCR sequencing relied on bulk RNA taken from unsorted whole blood, pairing of alpha and beta chains was not possible.

Libraries were made using 5' RACE. TCRdb records NextSeq 500 as the sequencer. To correct for sequencing error and PCR bias, the TCR library protocol tagged individual cDNA molecules with unique molecular identifiers. Both TCR alpha and beta chains were sequenced, and tight co-correlation was observed between alpha and beta sequence abundances in each sample. In the paper's pipeline: V gene, J gene and CDR3 annotation of TCR sequences was performed with Decombinator V4. Expanded TCRs were defined as changing significantly between any two time points under a Poisson model with p below 0.0001. TCR abundances were normalised to the total number of TCRs sequenced per sample and were expressed as counts per million. TRAV1-2 paired with TRAJ12, TRAJ20 or TRAJ33 defined MAIT TCRs, while TRAV10 paired with TRAJ18 defined iNKT TCRs. VDJdb, accessed 1 November 2021, was searched for CMV, EBV and SARS-CoV-2 annotated TCRs, excluding TCRs annotated for multiple antigens. TCRdb ran its own pipeline on the public reads, namely fastp trimming at Q25 and MiXCR clone calling, and kept in-frame beta chains. One record per CDR3 amino acid sequence lists the most common genes and DNA. The V and J calls reflect TCRdb's pipeline rather than the authors' work. This sample lists tens of thousands of distinct CDR3 sequences; 7% to 10% were detected once. The ten top clones hold 20% to 25% of the sample.

This was a case-control study nested in a cohort of healthcare workers in London, UK, who had nasopharyngeal swab PCR tests and blood samples taken every week. Healthcare workers were recruited during the week of the UK lockdown, between 23 and 31 March 2020, and followed weekly for up to about 15 weeks. Findings and caveats that apply to the study as a whole: VDJdb matching was skewed toward anti-spike CD8 responses, so virus-specific expansions were likely underestimated and private and CD4 specificities were missed.

At the junction V is shortened by 4 bases and J by 4 bases, with 13 bases in between. The cysteine opens and the phenylalanine closes a CDR3 of 13 amino acids. Solely the CDR3 DNA is kept, with 39 bases framed from the first base. The germline V gene (reference sequence) yields GTSNPN for CDR1 and SVGIG for CDR2. The material sequenced was whole blood. The receptor chain draws on TRBV30 and TRBJ1-1; the D gene identity is not certain. The TCR originated in an adult who was a healthcare worker with PCR-confirmed SARS-CoV-2 infection or an uninfected control (not recorded which). The sequenced DNA: TGTGCCTGGATGTCCCGGTCGATCACTGAAGCTTTCTTT. Translated, this is CAWMSRSITEAFF. Beyond the CDR3, the reference TRBV30 and TRBJ1-1 genes provide the residues; the full variable domain reads: SQTIHQWPATLVQPVGSPLSLECTVEGTSNPNLYWYRQAAGRGLQLLFYSVGIGQISSEVPQNLSASRPQDRQFILSSKKLLLSDSGFYLCAWMSRSITEAFFGQGTRLTVV.